These 20 T cell receptor beta chains were all obtained from the same sample, sequenced in a study of T cell clonality in common variable immunodeficiency. Overall study findings and caveats: Fewer deletions and N-nucleotide insertions were reportedly seen in common variable immunodeficiency TCR beta sequences.

Antigens of these TCRs are unknown. This table comes from immunoSEQ multiplex PCR, and its TCRdb copy is limited to in-frame clones, with some not included. The sample shows approximately 30,000 clones, no singletons; the ten largest hold under 8.5%. The specimen sequenced was peripheral blood mononuclear cells. The receptors originated from a human donor with common variable immunodeficiency.

This clone was observed a handful of times. The DNA ends 3 residues before the CDR3 does, and the rest of the CDR3 is filled in from the germline J gene. The chain recombines TRBV7-8 with TRBJ2-3, with D possibly matching TRBD2 (5 bases). The germline V and J ends were trimmed by 5 bases and 2 bases, with 17 bases remaining between them. The CDR3 runs 16 residues. Germline CDR1 reads SGHVS; CDR2 reads FQNEAQ. CDR3 bases read: TGTGCCAGCAGCCCACGGACTCCGCCCCTCACAGATACG. Residues: CASSPRTPPLTDT. The whole CDR3 reads CASSPRTPPLTDTQYF.

This clone was observed many times. The CDR3 reads CASSLEGGNGYEQYF. The sequenced part of the CDR3 DNA is TGTGCCAGCAGCTTAGAGGGGGGTAATGGCTACGAG. This chain joins TRBV11-2 and TRBJ2-7, with D perhaps matching TRBD2 (6 bases). The read gets to within 3 residues of the CDR3 end, and the germline J gene fills in the rest. There are 15 residues in the CDR3. The V end lost 0 bases, the J end lost 3 bases, and 12 bases lay between the germline ends. Germline CDR1 SGHAT, CDR2 FQNNGV.

This clone appeared many times. The observed sequence ends 3 residues before the CDR3 terminus, with the missing tail filled in from the germline J gene. V usage is TRBV6-2 or TRBV6-3 and J usage is TRBJ1-1; 8 bases align to TRBD1. The germline V gene encodes CDR1 MNHEY and CDR2 SVGEGT. The CDR3 has 15 residues. V trimming: 0 bases; J trimming: 5 bases; junction bases outside the gene matches: 5. CDR3 DNA (partial): TGTGCCAGCAGTTACTCGGGACAGGCGTGGACTGAA. Translated: CASSYSGQAWTE. The whole CDR3 sequence reads CASSYSGQAWTEAFF.

This clone was observed a handful of times. The sequence runs out 3 residues before the end of the CDR3; the remainder is reconstructed from the germline J gene. The chain carries TRBV7-6 and TRBJ2-7; TRBD2 matches 10 bases. The CDR3 runs 15 residues. The junction had 11 bases not matched to a gene; V was cut back by 6 bases and J by 6 bases. Germline lookup yields CDR1 SGHVS and CDR2 FNYEAQ. Partial CDR3 DNA: TGTGCCAGCAGACCGGGACTAGCGCCGACCTCCGAG. Encoded protein: CASRPGLAPTSE. The full CDR3 is CASRPGLAPTSEQYF.

The table lists this clone with a few counts. CDR3 sequence reads: CASSYSTGDYSNQPQHF. CDR3 DNA (partial): TGTGCCAGCAGTTACTCGACGGGGGACTATAGCAATCAGCCC. The rearrangement uses TRBV6-2 or TRBV6-3 and TRBJ1-5; tentative D call: TRBD1 (5 bases). The CDR3 extends 3 residues past the end of the read, so its final part is completed from the germline J gene. V lost 0 bases and J 0 bases, leaving 12 bases between the germline ends. Germline assignment: CDR1 MNHEY and CDR2 SVGEGT. The CDR3 is made up of 17 amino acids.

As concerns this clone: The CDR3 extends 3 residues past the end of the read, so its final part is completed from the germline J gene. V is TRBV5-4 and J is TRBJ2-5; 11 bases map to TRBD2. With 2 bases clipped from V and 5 bases from J, the junction kept 5 bases outside the gene matches. CDR1 and CDR2 (germline): SGHNT, YYREEE (reference sequence). The CDR3 sequence is 15 residues long. The CDR3 sequence: CASSFQLAGVETQYF. CDR3 bases read: TGTGCCAGCAGCTTCCAACTAGCGGGAGTTGAGACC. The variable domain in full, completed from reference TRBV5-4 and TRBJ2-5, reads ETGVTQSPTHLIKTRGQQVTLRCSSQSGHNTVSWYQQALGQGPQFIFQYYREEENGRGNFPPRFSGLQFPNYSSELNVNALELDDSALYLCASSFQLAGVETQYFGPGTRLLVL.

This clone was counted at least ten times. The read finishes 3 residues shy of the CDR3 end, and the germline J gene is used to complete it. The rearrangement links TRBV3-1 (or the pseudogene TRBV3-2) to TRBJ2-1; 14 nucleotides line up with TRBD2. With 6 bases clipped from V and 7 bases from J, the junction kept 5 bases outside the gene matches. The CDR3 sequence is 15 residues long. From germline, CDR1 is LGHDT and CDR2 YNNKEL (reference sequence). The CDR3: CASRRTSGRKNEQFF. The sequenced CDR3 bases are TGTGCCAGCAGAAGGACTAGCGGGAGGAAGAATGAG.

This clone was seen many times. The read falls 3 residues short of the CDR3 end, and the missing part is taken from the germline J gene. V is TRBV5-4 and J is TRBJ1-4; perhaps TRBD1 as D (6 bases). V was pared by 3 bases and J by 5 bases, with 17 bases between. The CDR3 loop spans 16 amino acids. Germline V gene data show CDR1 as SGHNT and CDR2 as YYREEE (reference sequence). The CDR3 DNA, read in part, is TGTGCCAGCAGCTCTAGACAGGTTGGGGGAAATGAAAAA. It encodes CASSSRQVGGNEK. The complete CDR3 reads CASSSRQVGGNEKLFF.

The table lists this clone with many counts. The read halts 3 residues ahead of the CDR3 end, with the missing end drawn from the germline J gene. V usage is TRBV7-9 and J usage is TRBJ2-7; 8 bases line up with TRBD1. CDR3 length equals 15 residues. The ends lost 5 bases at V and 2 bases at J; junction bases unmatched: 8. Germline CDR1 is SEHNR and CDR2 is FQNEAQ (reference sequence). The DNA read from the CDR3 is TGTGCCAGCAGCCCACTGGGACAGGTCCCCTACGAG. It yields the protein CASSPLGQVPYE. The CDR3 in full is CASSPLGQVPYEQYF.

This clone was found many times. The read is 3 residues too short to cover the CDR3 end, so that end is filled in from the germline J gene. The rearrangement uses TRBV30 and TRBJ2-3; the D is unclear. Germline lookup yields CDR1 GTSNPN and CDR2 SVGIG (reference sequence). Trimming left V 1 base short and J 6 bases short, with 2 bases between. This CDR3 has 10 residues. This CDR3 reads CAWSADTQYF. The CDR3 DNA, read in part, is TGTGCCTGGAGTGCTGATACG.

The sample holds a few counts of this clone. The read halts 3 residues ahead of the CDR3 end, with the missing end drawn from the germline J gene. This chain connects TRBV5-1 to TRBJ2-3; TRBD1 matches 9 bases. CDR1 and CDR2 from the germline V gene are SGHRS and YFSETQ. CDR3 length equals 16 residues. Losses at the gene ends were 4 bases for V and 1 base for J; bases not matched to a gene: 7. The DNA read from the CDR3 is TGCGCCAGCAGCGCCAGGAGGACAGGGGGCACAGATACG. It specifies CASSARRTGGTDT. The whole CDR3 is CASSARRTGGTDTQYF.

This clone was counted ten times or more. The CDR3 is cut off 3 residues early in the read; its end comes from the germline J gene. The chain employs TRBV14 and TRBJ2-7, with a tentative D call TRBD1 (6 bases). V lost 2 bases to trimming and J lost 6 bases, with 11 bases between them. Germline V gene lookup returns CDR1 SGHDN and CDR2 FVKESK. This CDR3 contains 13 residues. The CDR3 protein is CASSQKTRGEQYF. The CDR3 DNA, read in part, is TGTGCCAGCAGCCAAAAAACCAGGGGCGAG.

Comment on this clone: The CDR3 end falls 3 residues outside the read, so it is completed with the germline J gene. This rearrangement joins TRBV30 to TRBJ2-7; either TRBD1 or TRBD2 may supply D (5 bases each). The CDR3 has 12 amino acids. With 5 bases removed from V and 2 bases from J, the gap between germline ends came to 10 bases. Germline V gene sequence: CDR1 GTSNPN, CDR2 SVGIG (reference sequence). The CDR3 protein is CAWGRETYEQYF. Partial CDR3 DNA: TGTGCCTGGGGCAGGGAGACCTACGAG.

This clone was detected only a few times. Read sequence stops 3 residues before the CDR3 end, and the germline J gene provides the missing end. The gene calls are TRBV5-8 and TRBJ2-7; 7 bases line up with TRBD1. J was trimmed by 5 bases and V by 8 bases; bases with no gene match: 10. The CDR3 consists of 13 residues. CDR1 is SGHTS and CDR2 is YDEGEE in the germline V gene. CDR3 DNA (partial): TGTGCCAGTTCTGACAGGGAAGGGGACGAG. It codes for CASSDREGDE. The entire CDR3 is CASSDREGDEQYF.

Details on this clone: The missing CDR3 end, 3 residues past where the read stops, is filled in from the germline J gene. V is TRBV19 and J is TRBJ2-3; 9 nucleotides match TRBD2. Germline values: CDR1 LNHDA, CDR2 SQIVND (reference sequence). CDR3 length: 16 amino acids. The V gene end was trimmed by 5 bases and the J gene end by 2 bases; junction bases not matched to a gene: 8. CDR3 region: CASSRTSSGNTDTQYF. CDR3 DNA (partial): TGTGCCAGTAGTCGCACTTCTAGCGGGAACACAGATACG.

In regard to this clone: The CDR3 goes on 3 residues after the read ends, and that part is filled in from the germline J gene. V gene TRBV29-1 combines with J gene TRBJ1-3; the D is unclear. Trimming took off 7 bases at V and 0 bases at J, with 10 bases between the two ends. This CDR3 has 13 residues. Germline CDR1 and CDR2: SQVTM and ANQGSEA. The CDR3 region is CSGRHVSGNTIYF. The sequenced CDR3 bases are TGCAGCGGCCGACACGTCTCTGGAAACACC.

As for this clone: The read ends 3 residues shy of where the CDR3 ends; the end is completed using the germline J gene. The chain has TRBV7-2 and TRBJ1-1, with a weak D call TRBD1 (5 bases). Germline CDR1 and CDR2: SGHTA and FQGNSA. CDR3 size: 14 residues. Between the trimmed V and J ends, which lost 1 base and 3 bases, there was a span of 9 bases. The CDR3 here is CASSLDGGYTEAFF. The CDR3 DNA, read in part, is TGTGCCAGCAGCTTAGACGGGGGGTACACTGAA.

There are a few counts of this clone. The sequenced fragment ends 3 residues before the CDR3 boundary, so the rest is inferred from the germline J gene. The chain joins TRBV11-2 to TRBJ2-7; D gene uncertain. V was cut by 5 bases and J by 3 bases, with 11 bases left in between. Germline CDR1 SGHAT, CDR2 FQNNGV. The CDR3 is 13 amino acids. CDR3 sequence reads: CASSLNRNYEQYF. The DNA read from the CDR3 is TGTGCCAGCAGCCTCAACAGAAACTACGAG.

This clone was seen only a few times. The read terminates 3 residues before the CDR3 end, so the remaining end is supplied by the germline J gene. J is TRBJ2-3 and V is TRBV11-2; tentatively, D is TRBD2 (6 bases). The germline V gene has CDR1 SGHAT and CDR2 FQNNGV. The CDR3 loop spans 12 amino acids. The part of the CDR3 DNA that was read is TGTGCCAGCAGCTGGGACTCGGGAACG. Protein sequence: CASSWDSGT. The whole CDR3 is CASSWDSGTQYF.

This clone has a count of ten or more. The read stops 3 residues short of the end of the CDR3; the missing end is completed from the germline J gene. The chain carries TRBV20-1 and TRBJ1-5, with a tentative D call TRBD1 (6 bases). Per the germline V gene, CDR1 is DFQATT and CDR2 is SNEGSKA (reference sequence). The CDR3 runs 13 residues. V was pared by 5 bases and J by 2 bases, with 10 bases between. Partial CDR3 DNA: TGCAGTGCTGCAGGGGATGGCAATCAGCCC. It codes for CSAAGDGNQP. The full-length CDR3 reads as CSAAGDGNQPQHF.